Sequencing of this T cell receptor (beta chain) was carried out in a study of response to subunit inactivated influenza vaccine. Study findings and constraints: Authors suggested seasonal influenza vaccinations each recruit few new T cells.

CDR1 and CDR2 from the germline V gene are LGHNA and YSLEER. The V end was cut by 0 bases, the J end by 5 bases, with 13 bases between. The CDR3 loop spans 16 amino acids. This clonotype was detected many times. Its antigen is unidentified. TCRdb itself ran the RT-PCR reads through MiXCR, one entry per CDR3 protein. The table shows more than 700,000 distinct CDR3 sequences, with approximately 21% occurring only once. The sequence derives from a man aged 50 to 60 who received an inactivated influenza vaccine. The genes are TRBV4-3 and TRBJ1-4; TRBD1 is a possible D gene (5 bases). The source material was PBMCs from blood, sampled more than 4 days after vaccination. CDR3 coding DNA: TGCGCCAGCAGCCAAGAATCGGGACTGAGAAATGAAAAACTGTTTTTT. It codes for CASSQESGLRNEKLFF.